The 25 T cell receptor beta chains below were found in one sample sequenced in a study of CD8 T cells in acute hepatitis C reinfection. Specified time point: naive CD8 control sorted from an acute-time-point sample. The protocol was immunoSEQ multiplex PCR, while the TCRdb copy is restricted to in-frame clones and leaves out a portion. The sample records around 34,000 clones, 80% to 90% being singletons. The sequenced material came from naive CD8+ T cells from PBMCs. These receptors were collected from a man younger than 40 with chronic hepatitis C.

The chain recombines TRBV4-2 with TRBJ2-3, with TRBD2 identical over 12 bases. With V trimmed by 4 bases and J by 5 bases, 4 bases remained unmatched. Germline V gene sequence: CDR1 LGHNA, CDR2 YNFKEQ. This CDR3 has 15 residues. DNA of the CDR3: TGTGCCAGCAGCCCCAGGACTAGCGGGATAGATACGCAGTATTTT. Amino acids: CASSPRTSGIDTQYF.

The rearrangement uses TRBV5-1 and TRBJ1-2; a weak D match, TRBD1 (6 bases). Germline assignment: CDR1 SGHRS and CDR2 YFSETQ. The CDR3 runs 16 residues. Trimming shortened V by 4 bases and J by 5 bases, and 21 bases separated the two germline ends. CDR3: CASSLYSTGLQYGYTF. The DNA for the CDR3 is TGCGCCAGCAGCCTATACTCGACAGGACTACAATATGGCTACACCTTC. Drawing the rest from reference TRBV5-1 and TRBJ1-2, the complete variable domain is KAGVTQTPRYLIKTRGQQVTLSCSPISGHRSVSWYQQTPGQGLQFLFEYFSETQRNKGNFPGRFSGRQFSNSRSEMNVSTLELGDSALYLCASSLYSTGLQYGYTFGSGTRLTVV.

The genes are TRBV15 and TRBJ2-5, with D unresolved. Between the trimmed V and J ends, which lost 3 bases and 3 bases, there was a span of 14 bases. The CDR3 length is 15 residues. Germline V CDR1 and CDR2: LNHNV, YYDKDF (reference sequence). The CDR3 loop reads CATSSDSGPKETQYF. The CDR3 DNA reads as TGTGCCACCAGCAGCGACTCCGGGCCAAAAGAGACCCAGTACTTC. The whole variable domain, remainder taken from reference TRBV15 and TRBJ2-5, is DAMVIQNPRYQVTQFGKPVTLSCSQTLNHNVMYWYQQKSSQAPKLLFHYYDKDFNNEADTPDNFQSRRPNTSFCFLDIRSPGLGDTAMYLCATSSDSGPKETQYFGPGTRLLVL.

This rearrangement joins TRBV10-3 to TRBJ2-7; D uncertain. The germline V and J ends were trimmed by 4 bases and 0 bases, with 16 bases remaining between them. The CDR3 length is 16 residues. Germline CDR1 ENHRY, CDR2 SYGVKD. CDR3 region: CAISVSHTSSSYEQYF. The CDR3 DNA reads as TGTGCCATCAGTGTGTCACACACCTCAAGCTCCTACGAGCAGTACTTC.

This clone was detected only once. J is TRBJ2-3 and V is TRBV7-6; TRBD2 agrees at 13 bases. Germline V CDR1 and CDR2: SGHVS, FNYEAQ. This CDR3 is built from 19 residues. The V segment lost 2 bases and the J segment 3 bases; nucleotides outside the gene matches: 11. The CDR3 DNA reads TGTGCCAGCAGCTTACCTCTTGGGACTAGCGGGGAACTGACAGATACGCAGTATTTT. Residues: CASSLPLGTSGELTDTQYF.

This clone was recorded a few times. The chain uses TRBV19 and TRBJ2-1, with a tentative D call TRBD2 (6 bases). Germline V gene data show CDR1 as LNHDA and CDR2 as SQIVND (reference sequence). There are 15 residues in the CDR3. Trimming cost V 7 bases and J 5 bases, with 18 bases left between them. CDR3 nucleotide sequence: TGTGCCAGTAATCGGGTAGCGGATATCAACAATGAGCAGTTCTTC. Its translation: CASNRVADINNEQFF. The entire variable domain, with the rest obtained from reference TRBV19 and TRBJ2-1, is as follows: DGGITQSPKYLFRKEGQNVTLSCEQNLNHDAMYWYRQDPGQGLRLIYYSQIVNDFQKGDIAEGYSVSREKKESFPLTVTSAQKNPTAFYLCASNRVADINNEQFFGPGTRLTVL.

The CDR3 sequence is CASSTLPRTGMGTDTQYF. CDR3 DNA sequence: TGTGCCAGTAGTACTCTTCCCCGGACAGGAATGGGAACAGATACGCAGTATTTT. The J gene is TRBJ2-3, the V gene TRBV19, with 7 nucleotides matching TRBD1. The V gene end was trimmed by 4 bases and the J gene end by 3 bases; junction bases not matched to a gene: 16. Germline V gene lookup returns CDR1 LNHDA and CDR2 SQIVND (reference sequence). This CDR3 comprises 18 residues.

CDR3 protein: CAISVSGLDNEQFF. The CDR3 coding sequence is TGTGCCATCAGTGTATCAGGACTAGATAACGAGCAGTTCTTC. J is TRBJ2-1 and V is TRBV10-3; the match to TRBD2 covers 7 bases. Germline V gene sequence: CDR1 ENHRY, CDR2 SYGVKD. V dropped 4 bases and J dropped 10; count of bases not matched to a gene: 10. The CDR3 is made up of 14 amino acids.

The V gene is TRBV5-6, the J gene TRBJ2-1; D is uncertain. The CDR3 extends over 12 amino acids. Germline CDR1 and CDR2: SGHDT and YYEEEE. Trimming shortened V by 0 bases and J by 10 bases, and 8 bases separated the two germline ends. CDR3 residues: CASSLVGQEQFF. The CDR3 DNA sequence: TGTGCCAGCAGCTTGGTCGGGCAGGAGCAGTTCTTC.

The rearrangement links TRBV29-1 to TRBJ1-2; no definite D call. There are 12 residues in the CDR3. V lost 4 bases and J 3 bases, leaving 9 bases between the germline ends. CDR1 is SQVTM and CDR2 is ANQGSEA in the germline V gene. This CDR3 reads CSVGSEYYGYTF. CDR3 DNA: TGCAGCGTTGGATCAGAGTACTATGGCTACACCTTC.

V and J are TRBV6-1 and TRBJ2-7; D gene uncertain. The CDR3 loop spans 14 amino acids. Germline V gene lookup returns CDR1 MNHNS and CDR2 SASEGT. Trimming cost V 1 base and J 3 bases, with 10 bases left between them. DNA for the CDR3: TGTGCCAGCAGTGAAGTGGTTGGGGACTACGAGCAGTACTTC. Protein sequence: CASSEVVGDYEQYF.

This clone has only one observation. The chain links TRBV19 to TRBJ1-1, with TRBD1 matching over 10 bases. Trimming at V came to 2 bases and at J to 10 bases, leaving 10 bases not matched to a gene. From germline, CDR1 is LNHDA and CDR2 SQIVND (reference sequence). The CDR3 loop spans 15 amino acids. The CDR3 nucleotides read TGTGCCAGTAGTATATCTTCCGGGGGACAGGGGTTAGCTTTCTTT. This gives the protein CASSISSGGQGLAFF.

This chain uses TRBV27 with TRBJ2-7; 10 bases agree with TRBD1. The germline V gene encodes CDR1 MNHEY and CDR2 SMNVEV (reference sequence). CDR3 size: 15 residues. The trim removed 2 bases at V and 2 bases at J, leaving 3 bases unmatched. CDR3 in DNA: TGTGCCAGCAGTTTAACAGGACAGGGGGCCTACGAGCAGTACTTC. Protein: CASSLTGQGAYEQYF.

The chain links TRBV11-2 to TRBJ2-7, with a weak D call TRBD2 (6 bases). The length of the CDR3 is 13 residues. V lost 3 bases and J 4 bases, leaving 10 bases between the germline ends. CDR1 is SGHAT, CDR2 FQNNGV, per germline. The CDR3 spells CASSFSSGYEQYF. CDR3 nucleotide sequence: TGTGCCAGCAGCTTTTCGAGCGGGTACGAGCAGTACTTC.

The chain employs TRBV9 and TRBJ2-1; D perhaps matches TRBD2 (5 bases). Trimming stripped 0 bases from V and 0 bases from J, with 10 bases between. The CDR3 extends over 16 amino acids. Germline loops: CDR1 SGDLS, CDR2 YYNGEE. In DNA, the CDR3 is TGTGCCAGCAGCGTAGACGGGGTGAACTCCTACAATGAGCAGTTCTTC. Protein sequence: CASSVDGVNSYNEQFF.

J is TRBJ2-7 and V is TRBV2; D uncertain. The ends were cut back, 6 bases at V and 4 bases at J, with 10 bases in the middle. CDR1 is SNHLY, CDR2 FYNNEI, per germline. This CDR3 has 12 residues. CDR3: CASRGVNYEQYF. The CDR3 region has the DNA TGTGCCAGCAGGGGCGTTAATTACGAGCAGTACTTC.

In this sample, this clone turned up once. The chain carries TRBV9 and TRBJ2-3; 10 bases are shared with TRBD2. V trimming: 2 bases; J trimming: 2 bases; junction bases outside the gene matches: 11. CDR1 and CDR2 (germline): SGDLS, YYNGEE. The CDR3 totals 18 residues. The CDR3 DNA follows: TGTGCCAGCAGCGTTCCTGTCCCCAGCGGGGGGGACACAGATACGCAGTATTTT. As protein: CASSVPVPSGGDTDTQYF.

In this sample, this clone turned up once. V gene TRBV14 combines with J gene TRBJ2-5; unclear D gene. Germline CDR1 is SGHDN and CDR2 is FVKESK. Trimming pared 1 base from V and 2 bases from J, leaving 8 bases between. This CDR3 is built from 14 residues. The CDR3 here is CASSQAVRQETQYF. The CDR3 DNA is TGTGCCAGCAGCCAAGCGGTTCGTCAAGAGACCCAGTACTTC.

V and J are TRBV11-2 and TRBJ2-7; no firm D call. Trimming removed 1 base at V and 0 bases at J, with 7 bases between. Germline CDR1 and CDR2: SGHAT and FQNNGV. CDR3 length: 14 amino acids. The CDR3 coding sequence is TGTGCCAGCAGCTTAGTGTTCGGCTCCTACGAGCAGTACTTC. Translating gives CASSLVFGSYEQYF.

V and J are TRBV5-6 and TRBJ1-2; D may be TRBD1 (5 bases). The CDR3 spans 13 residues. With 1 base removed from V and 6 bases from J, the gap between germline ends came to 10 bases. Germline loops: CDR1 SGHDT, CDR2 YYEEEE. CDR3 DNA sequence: TGTGCCAGCAGCTTGCTCTCAGGGAATGGCTACACCTTC. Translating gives CASSLLSGNGYTF.

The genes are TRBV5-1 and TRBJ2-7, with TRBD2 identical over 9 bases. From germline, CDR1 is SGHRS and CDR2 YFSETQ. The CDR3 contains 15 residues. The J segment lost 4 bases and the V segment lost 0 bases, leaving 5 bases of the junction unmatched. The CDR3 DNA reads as TGCGCCAGCAGCTTGGTGTCTAGCGGGGTGTACGAGCAGTACTTC. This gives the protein CASSLVSSGVYEQYF.

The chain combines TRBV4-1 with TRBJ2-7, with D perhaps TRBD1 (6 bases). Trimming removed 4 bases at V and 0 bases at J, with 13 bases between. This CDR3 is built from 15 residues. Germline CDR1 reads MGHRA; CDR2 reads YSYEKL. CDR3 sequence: CASSPGATSSYEQYF. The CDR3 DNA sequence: TGCGCCAGCAGCCCAGGGGCAACGAGCTCCTACGAGCAGTACTTC.

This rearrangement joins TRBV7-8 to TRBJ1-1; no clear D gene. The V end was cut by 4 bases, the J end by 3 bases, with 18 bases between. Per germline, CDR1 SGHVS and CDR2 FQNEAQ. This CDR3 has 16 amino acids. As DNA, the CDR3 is TGTGCCAGCAGCTCCACCCATCGGGTTGTGGACACTGAAGCTTTCTTT. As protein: CASSSTHRVVDTEAFF.

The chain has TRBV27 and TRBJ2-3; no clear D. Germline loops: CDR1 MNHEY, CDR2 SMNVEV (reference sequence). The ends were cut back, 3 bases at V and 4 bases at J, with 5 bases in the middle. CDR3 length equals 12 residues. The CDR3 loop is CASSLNSDTQYF. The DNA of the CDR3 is TGTGCCAGCAGTTTGAATTCAGATACGCAGTATTTT.

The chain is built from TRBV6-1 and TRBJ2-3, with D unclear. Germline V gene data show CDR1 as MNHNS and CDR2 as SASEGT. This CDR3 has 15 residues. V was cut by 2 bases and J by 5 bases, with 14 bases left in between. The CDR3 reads CASSEWLTAKDTQYF. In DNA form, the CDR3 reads TGTGCCAGCAGTGAATGGCTAACAGCGAAAGATACGCAGTATTTT.